This T cell receptor (beta chain) derives from a study of lymphopenia after photon versus proton radiotherapy. The method was immunoSEQ multiplex PCR; TCRdb's version includes in-frame clones alone and lacks a portion of them. The data show nearly 25,000 clones, 65% to 85% seen once. CDR1 and CDR2 from the germline V gene are SGHAT and FQNNGV. The CDR3 contains 16 residues. Trimming cost V 3 bases and J 3 bases; bases outside gene matches: 3. The input for sequencing was peripheral blood, taken from a patient treated with proton-based radiotherapy. This chain connects TRBV11-2 to TRBJ2-1, with TRBD2 matching 12 bases. The clonotype comes from a woman in her seventies with pancreatic cancer. CDR3 coding DNA: TGTGCCAGCAGCTTTGGACTAGCGGGGCACTACAATGAGCAGTTCTTC. This encodes CASSFGLAGHYNEQFF.